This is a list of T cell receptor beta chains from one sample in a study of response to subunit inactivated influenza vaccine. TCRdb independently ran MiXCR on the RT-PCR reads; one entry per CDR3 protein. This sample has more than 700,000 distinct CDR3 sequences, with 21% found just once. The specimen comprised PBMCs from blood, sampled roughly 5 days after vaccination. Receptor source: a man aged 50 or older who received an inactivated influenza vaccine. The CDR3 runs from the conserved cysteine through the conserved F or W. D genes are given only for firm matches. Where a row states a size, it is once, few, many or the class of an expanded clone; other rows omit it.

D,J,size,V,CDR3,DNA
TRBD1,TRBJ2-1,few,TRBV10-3,CAISESITGGSSYNEQFF,TGTGCCATCAGTGAGTCGATTACAGGGGGAAGCTCCTACAATGAGCAGTTCTTC
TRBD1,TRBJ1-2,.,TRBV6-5,CASQDRGEGYTF,TGTGCCAGCCAGGACAGGGGAGAGGGCTACACCTTC
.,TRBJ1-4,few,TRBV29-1,CSVDLGITNEKLFF,TGCAGCGTTGATCTGGGGATAACTAATGAAAAACTGTTTTTT
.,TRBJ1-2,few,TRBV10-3,CAARRTEDYGYTF,TGTGCCGCCCGCCGGACAGAGGACTATGGCTACACCTTC
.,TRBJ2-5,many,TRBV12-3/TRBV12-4,CASSLGRNQETQYF,TGTGCCAGCAGTTTGGGACGGAACCAAGAGACCCAGTACTTC
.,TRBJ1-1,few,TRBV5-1,CASSLVQYPMNTEAFF,TGCGCCAGCAGCTTGGTTCAGTATCCTATGAACACTGAAGCTTTCTTT
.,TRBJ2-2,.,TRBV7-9,CASSLLHTNTGELFF,TGTGCCAGCAGCTTATTACATACTAACACCGGGGAGCTGTTTTTT
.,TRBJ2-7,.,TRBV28,CASSLRRILNEQYF,TGTGCCAGCAGTTTAAGACGGATTCTGAACGAGCAGTACTTC
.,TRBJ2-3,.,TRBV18,CASSPGSTTDTQYF,TGTGCCAGCTCACCAGGCTCGACCACAGATACGCAGTATTTT
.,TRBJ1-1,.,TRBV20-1,CSARDLKEVTEAFF,TGCAGTGCTAGAGATCTGAAGGAGGTAACTGAAGCTTTCTTT
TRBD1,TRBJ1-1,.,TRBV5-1,CASRTSTGGGTEAFF,TGCGCCAGCAGAACCTCAACAGGGGGCGGGACTGAAGCTTTCTTT
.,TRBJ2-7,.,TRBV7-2,CASSLRTGWQYF,TGTGCCAGCAGCTTGAGGACCGGGTGGCAGTACTTC
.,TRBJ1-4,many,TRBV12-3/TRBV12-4,CASSIGRSDEKLFF,TGTGCCAGCAGCATCGGACGGAGCGATGAAAAACTGTTTTTT
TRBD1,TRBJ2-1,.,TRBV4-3,CASSQDREAEQFF,TGCGCCAGCAGCCAGGACAGGGAGGCTGAGCAGTTCTTC
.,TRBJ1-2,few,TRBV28,CASSPNGYGYTF,TGTGCCAGCAGCCCGAACGGCTATGGCTACACCTTC
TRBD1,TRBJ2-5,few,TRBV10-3,CAISRGTGGDVQETQYF,TGTGCCATCAGCCGAGGGACAGGGGGCGACGTCCAAGAGACCCAGTACTTC
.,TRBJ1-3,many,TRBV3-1,CASSQDFGGNTIYF,TGTGCCAGCAGCCAAGACTTTGGAGGAAACACCATATATTTT
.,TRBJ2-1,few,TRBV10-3,CAASEGGGEQFF,TGTGCCGCCAGCGAGGGGGGGGGAGAGCAGTTCTTC
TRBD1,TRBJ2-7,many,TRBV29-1,CSVVRGTGIDEQYF,TGCAGCGTTGTACGAGGGACAGGGATAGACGAGCAGTACTTC
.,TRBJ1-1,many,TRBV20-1,CSARDQGRGNTEAFF,TGCAGTGCTAGAGATCAGGGCAGGGGGAACACTGAAGCTTTCTTT
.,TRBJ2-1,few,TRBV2,CASGGTLSSYNEQFF,TGTGCCAGCGGCGGGACTCTGAGCTCCTACAATGAGCAGTTCTTC
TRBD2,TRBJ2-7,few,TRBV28,CASSPLAGDLYEQYF,TGTGCCAGCAGTCCACTAGCGGGGGACCTTTACGAGCAGTACTTC
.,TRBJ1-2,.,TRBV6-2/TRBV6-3,CASSYSVPNYGYTF,TGTGCCAGCAGTTACTCGGTTCCTAACTATGGCTACACCTTC
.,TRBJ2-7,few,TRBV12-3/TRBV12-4,CASTRAPNGLEQYF,TGTGCCAGCACCCGGGCCCCGAACGGGCTCGAGCAGTACTTC
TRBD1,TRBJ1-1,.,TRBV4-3,CASSPGADRVITEAFF,TGCGCCAGCAGCCCAGGGGCGGACAGGGTAATCACTGAAGCTTTCTTT
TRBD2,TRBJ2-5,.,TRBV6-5,CASSYSFGGGVSETQYF,TGTGCCAGCAGTTACTCTTTCGGCGGGGGGGTATCAGAGACCCAGTACTTC
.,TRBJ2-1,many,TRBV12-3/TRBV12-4,CASSFMSLRGNEQFF,TGTGCCAGCAGTTTCATGTCTCTAAGAGGCAATGAGCAGTTCTTC
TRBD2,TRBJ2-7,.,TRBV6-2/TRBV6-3,CASSYGSGSIEQYF,TGTGCCAGCAGTTACGGTAGCGGGAGCATCGAGCAGTACTTC
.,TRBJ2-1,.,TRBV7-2,CASRTTTLGEQFF,TGTGCCAGCAGGACGACTACCTTGGGTGAGCAGTTCTTC
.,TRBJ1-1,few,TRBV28,CASTAATNTEAFF,TGTGCCAGCACCGCCGCAACGAACACTGAAGCTTTCTTT
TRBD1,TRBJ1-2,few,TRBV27,CASSTPGTGGKGYTF,TGTGCCAGCAGTACCCCCGGGACAGGGGGGAAGGGCTACACCTTC
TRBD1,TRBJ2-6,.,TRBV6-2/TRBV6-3,CASSPGQGSSGANVLTF,TGTGCCAGCAGCCCGGGACAGGGAAGTTCTGGGGCCAACGTCCTGACTTTC
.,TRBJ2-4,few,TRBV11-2,CASSSPGEKNIQYF,TGTGCCAGCAGCTCCCCGGGCGAGAAAAACATTCAGTACTTC
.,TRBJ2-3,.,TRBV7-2,CASSLLGDSTDTQYF,TGTGCCAGCAGCTTATTAGGGGACAGCACAGATACGCAGTATTTT
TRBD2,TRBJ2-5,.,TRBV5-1,CASSLGTSLAYETQYF,TGCGCCAGCAGCTTGGGGACTAGCTTGGCCTACGAGACCCAGTACTTC
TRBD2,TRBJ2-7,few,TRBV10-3,CAITPGLANEQYF,TGTGCCATCACTCCGGGACTAGCGAACGAGCAGTACTTC
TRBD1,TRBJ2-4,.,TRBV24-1,CATSARDRSDIQYF,TGTGCCACCAGTGCCCGGGACAGATCAGACATTCAGTACTTC
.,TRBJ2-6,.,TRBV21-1,CASSKEWGDGANVLTF,.
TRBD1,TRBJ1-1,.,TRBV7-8,CASSADRGRAEAFF,TGTGCCAGCAGCGCGGACAGGGGGCGCGCTGAAGCTTTCTTT
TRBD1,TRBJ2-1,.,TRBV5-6,CASSPGGLRQFF,TGTGCCAGCAGCCCAGGGGGATTACGGCAGTTCTTC
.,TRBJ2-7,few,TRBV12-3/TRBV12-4,CASSWFTGYSGEQYF,TGTGCCAGCAGTTGGTTTACAGGGTATAGTGGCGAGCAGTACTTC
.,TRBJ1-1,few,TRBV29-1,CSVEGEYTEAFF,TGCAGCGTTGAAGGAGAGTACACTGAAGCTTTCTTT
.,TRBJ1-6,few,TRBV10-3,CAISESGEDNSPLHF,TGTGCCATCAGTGAGTCCGGGGAGGATAATTCACCCCTCCACTTT
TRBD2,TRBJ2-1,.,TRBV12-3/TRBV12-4,CASSLRVGGVGEQFF,TGTGCCAGCAGTTTAAGAGTGGGAGGGGTCGGTGAGCAGTTCTTC
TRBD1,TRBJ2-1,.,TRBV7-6,CASSLAVTGEASYNEQFF,TGTGCCAGCAGCTTAGCAGTGACAGGGGAAGCGTCCTACAATGAGCAGTTCTTC
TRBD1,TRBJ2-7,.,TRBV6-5,CASSYSTGSGYEQYF,TGTGCCAGCAGTTACTCGACAGGGTCGGGCTACGAGCAGTACTTC
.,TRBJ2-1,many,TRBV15,CATSRSDRAYNEQFF,TGTGCCACCAGCAGATCGGACAGAGCCTACAATGAGCAGTTCTTC
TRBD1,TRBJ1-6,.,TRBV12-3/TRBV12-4,CASSLGRQGANNSPLHF,TGTGCCAGCAGTTTAGGACGTCAGGGGGCTAATAATTCACCCCTCCACTTT
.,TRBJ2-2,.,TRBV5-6,CASRPLGWGKDTGELFF,TGTGCCAGCAGGCCGCTTGGTTGGGGGAAGGACACCGGGGAGCTGTTTTTT
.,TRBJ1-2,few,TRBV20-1,CSDPYGYTF,TGCAGTGACCCCTATGGCTACACCTTC
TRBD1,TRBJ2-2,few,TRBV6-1,CASRPGQGIGELFF,TGTGCCAGCAGACCGGGACAGGGCATCGGGGAGCTGTTTTTT